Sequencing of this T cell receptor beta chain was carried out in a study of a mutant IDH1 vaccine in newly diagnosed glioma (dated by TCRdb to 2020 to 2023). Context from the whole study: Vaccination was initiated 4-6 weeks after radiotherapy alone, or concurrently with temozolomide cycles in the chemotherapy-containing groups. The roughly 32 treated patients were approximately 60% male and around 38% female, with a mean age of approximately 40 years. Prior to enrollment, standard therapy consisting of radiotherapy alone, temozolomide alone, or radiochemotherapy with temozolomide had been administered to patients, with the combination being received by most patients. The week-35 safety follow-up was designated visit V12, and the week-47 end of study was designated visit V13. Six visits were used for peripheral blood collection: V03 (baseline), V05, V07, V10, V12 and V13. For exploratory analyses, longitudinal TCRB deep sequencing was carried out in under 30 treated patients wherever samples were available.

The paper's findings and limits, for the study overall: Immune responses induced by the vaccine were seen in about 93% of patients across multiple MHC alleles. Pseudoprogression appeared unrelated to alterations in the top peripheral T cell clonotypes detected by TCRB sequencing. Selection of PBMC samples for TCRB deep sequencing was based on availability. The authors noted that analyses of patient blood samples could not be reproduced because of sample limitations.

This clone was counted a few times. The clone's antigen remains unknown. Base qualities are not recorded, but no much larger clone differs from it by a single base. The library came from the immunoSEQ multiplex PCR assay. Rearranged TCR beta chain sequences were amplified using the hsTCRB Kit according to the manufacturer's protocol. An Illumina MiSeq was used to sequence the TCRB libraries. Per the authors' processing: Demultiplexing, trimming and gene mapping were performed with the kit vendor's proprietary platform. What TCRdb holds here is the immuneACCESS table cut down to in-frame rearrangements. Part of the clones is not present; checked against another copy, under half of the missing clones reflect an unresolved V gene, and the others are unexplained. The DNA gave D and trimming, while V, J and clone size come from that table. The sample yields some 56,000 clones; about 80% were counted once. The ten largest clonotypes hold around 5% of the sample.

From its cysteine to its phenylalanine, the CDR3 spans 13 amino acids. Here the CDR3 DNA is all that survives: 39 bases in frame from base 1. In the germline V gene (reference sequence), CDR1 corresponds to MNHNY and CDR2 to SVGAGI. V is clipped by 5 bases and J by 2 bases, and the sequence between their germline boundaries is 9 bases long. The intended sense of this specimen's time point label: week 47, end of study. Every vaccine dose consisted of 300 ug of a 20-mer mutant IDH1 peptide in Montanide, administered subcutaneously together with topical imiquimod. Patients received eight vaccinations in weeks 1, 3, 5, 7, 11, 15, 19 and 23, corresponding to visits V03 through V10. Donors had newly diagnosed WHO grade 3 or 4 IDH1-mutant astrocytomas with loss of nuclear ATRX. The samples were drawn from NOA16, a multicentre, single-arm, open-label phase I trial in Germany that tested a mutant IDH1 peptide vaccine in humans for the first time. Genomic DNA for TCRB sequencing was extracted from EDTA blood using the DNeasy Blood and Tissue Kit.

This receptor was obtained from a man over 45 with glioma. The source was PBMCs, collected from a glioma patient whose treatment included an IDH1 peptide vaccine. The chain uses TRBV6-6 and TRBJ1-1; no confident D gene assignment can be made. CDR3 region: CASSTPSNTEAFF. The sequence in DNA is TGTGCCAGCAGTACACCCAGCAACACTGAAGCTTTCTTT.